The clone carrying this T cell receptor beta chain has only a few counts. Germline V CDR1 and CDR2: MNHNS, SASEGT. The length of the CDR3 is 16 residues. V lost 1 base and J lost 0, with 10 bases in between. This entry comes from a study of blood T cell repertoires in COVID-19. Looking at the study overall: COVID-19 samples, acute and convalescent, were from the United States, Italy and Spain. Sample material is recorded as cDNA or gDNA derived from T cells, B-cell-depleted T cells, or PBMCs.

Source study methods: Amplifying reference gene primers gave estimates of nucleated cell counts. Produced via immunoSEQ multiplex PCR; TCRdb's table is partial and in-frame only. Clone size and V and J calls were adopted from that table, with D and trimming inferred from the DNA. The data contain 45,000 to 65,000 clones, roughly 83% of them singletons. The Seattle site enrolled patients during active infection and followed them longitudinally. Sequences were obtained from peripheral blood. The sequence was obtained from a man younger than 45 with COVID-19, enrolled during active disease. V is TRBV6-1 and J is TRBJ1-5, with a possible D match to TRBD1 (5 bases). The CDR3 sequence: CASSEGGGYSNQPQHF. Here the CDR3 DNA reads TGTGCCAGCAGTGAAGGCGGGGGTTATAGCAATCAGCCCCAGCATTTT.